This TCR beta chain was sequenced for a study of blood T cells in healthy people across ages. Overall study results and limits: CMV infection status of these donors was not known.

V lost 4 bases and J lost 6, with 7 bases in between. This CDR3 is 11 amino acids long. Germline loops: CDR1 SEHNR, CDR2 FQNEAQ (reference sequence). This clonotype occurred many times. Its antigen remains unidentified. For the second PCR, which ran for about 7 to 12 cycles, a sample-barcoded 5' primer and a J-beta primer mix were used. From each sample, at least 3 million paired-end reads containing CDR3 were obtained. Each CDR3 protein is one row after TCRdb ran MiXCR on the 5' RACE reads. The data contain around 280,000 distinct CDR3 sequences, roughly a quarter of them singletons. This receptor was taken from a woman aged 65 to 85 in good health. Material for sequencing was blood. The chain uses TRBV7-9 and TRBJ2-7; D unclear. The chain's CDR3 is CASSSSLEQYF. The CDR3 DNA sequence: TGTGCCAGCAGCTCGTCTCTCGAGCAGTACTTC.